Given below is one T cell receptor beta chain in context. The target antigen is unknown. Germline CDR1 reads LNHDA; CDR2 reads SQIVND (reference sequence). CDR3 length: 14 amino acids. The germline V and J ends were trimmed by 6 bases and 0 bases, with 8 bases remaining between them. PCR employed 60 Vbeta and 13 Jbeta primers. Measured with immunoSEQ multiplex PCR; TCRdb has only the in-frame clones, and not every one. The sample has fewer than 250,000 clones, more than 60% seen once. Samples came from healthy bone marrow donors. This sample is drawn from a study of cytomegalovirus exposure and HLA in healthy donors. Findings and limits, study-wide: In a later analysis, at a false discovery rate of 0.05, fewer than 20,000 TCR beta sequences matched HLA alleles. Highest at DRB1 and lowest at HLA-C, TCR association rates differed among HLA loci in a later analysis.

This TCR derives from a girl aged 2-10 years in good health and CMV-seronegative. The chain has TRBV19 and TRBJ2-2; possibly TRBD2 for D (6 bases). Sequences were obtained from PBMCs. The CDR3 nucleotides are TGTGCCAGTAGGACTAGTACGAACACCGGGGAGCTGTTTTTT. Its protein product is CASRTSTNTGELFF.